This T cell receptor beta chain stems from a study of PD-1 blockade in classical Hodgkin lymphoma. About the study: Nivolumab was administered to patients intravenously at 3 mg/kg every 2 weeks. Points from the study as a whole: For complete responders, baseline diversity was comparable to that of newly diagnosed patients.

Germline V gene lookup returns CDR1 SGHNT and CDR2 YENEEA. The CDR3 has 11 residues. Trimming shortened V by 2 bases and J by 12 bases, and 8 bases separated the two germline ends. Documented time point: cycle 4 day 1 (C4D1), after more than 5 weeks of nivolumab. No patient escaped relapse after autologous stem cell transplantation, and brentuximab vedotin exposure varied. Of note for this clone: Its specificity is unknown.

Produced via immunoSEQ multiplex PCR; TCRdb's table is partial and in-frame only. This table holds more than 20,000 clones, about 86% found once. The TCR originated in a human donor with classical Hodgkin lymphoma. The sample in question was peripheral blood mononuclear cells (PBMCs), obtained before the fourth cycle of nivolumab. The chain couples TRBV11-3 to TRBJ2-1, with a weak D call TRBD1 (5 bases). Here the CDR3 reads CASSLRQGQFF. CDR3 DNA sequence: TGTGCCAGCAGCTTAAGGCAGGGGCAGTTCTTC.